This entry features one T cell receptor (beta chain) sequence. It has no known antigen specificity. It has no much larger one-base neighbor in the sample; base qualities were not kept. The library was produced with the immunoSEQ multiplex PCR assay. Entries here come from immuneACCESS through TCRdb and include only in-frame sequences with V and J called. Some clones fail to appear in such tables; in the studies checked, an unresolved V gene covers under half of the shortfall, and the cause of the remainder is unknown. The sample yields approximately 81,000 clones; approximately 80% were counted once. Jointly, the top ten make up approximately 4% of the sample. This entry belongs to a study of technical replicates of blood from a handful of donors (TCRdb year 2017). Sequenced input: PBMCs. The receptor was isolated from a human donor in good health. Some clones in this sample may be carry-over from other donors' samples.

The CDR3 amino acid sequence is: CASSSSNEQFF. The DNA is TGTGCCAGCAGTTCATCAAATGAGCAGTTCTTC. The sequence is built from TRBV6-6 and TRBJ2-1; a confident D gene designation cannot be given. CDR1 MNHNY and CDR2 SVGAGI were looked up in the germline V gene (reference sequence). Measured from the cysteine to the phenylalanine, the CDR3 is 11 residues long. CDR3 DNA is the only sequence kept; it has 33 bases, read in frame from the first base. At the junction V is shortened by 4 bases and J by 7 bases, with 5 bases in between.